The 30 T cell receptor beta chains listed next were all sequenced from one sample in a study of shared clonotypes between healthy human individuals. Profiled with immunoSEQ multiplex PCR; TCRdb holds only in-frame clones, not every one. The data show roughly 2,500,000 clones, 93% seen once. The sample taken for sequencing was naive CD4+ T cells from PBMCs. Indicated subset: CD45RA+ positively selected. The receptors here all came from a man younger than 35 in good health. Some clones in this sample may be carry-over from other donors' samples.

The chain joins TRBV5-1 to TRBJ2-7; D gene uncertain. Germline CDR1 reads SGHRS; CDR2 reads YFSETQ. CDR3 length equals 12 residues. V was cut by 1 base and J by 6 bases, with 8 bases left in between. The CDR3 is CASSLQRFEQYF. Here the CDR3 DNA reads TGCGCCAGCAGCTTGCAGAGGTTCGAGCAGTACTTC.

This chain joins TRBV6-1 and TRBJ1-1; 8 bases match TRBD1. The V and J ends lost 5 bases and 4 bases, in that order; junction bases with no gene match: 6. Germline lookup yields CDR1 MNHNS and CDR2 SASEGT. The CDR3 consists of 14 residues. The CDR3, as DNA: TGTGCCAGCAGTCCGGACAGGGCAATCACTGAAGCTTTCTTT. Its translation: CASSPDRAITEAFF.

This clone was seen once. V is TRBV28 and J is TRBJ2-5; 9 bases are a match to TRBD1. The CDR3 covers 17 residues. Germline CDR1 is MDHEN and CDR2 is SYDVKM. With 3 bases clipped from V and 1 base from J, the junction kept 9 bases outside the gene matches. In DNA, the CDR3 is TGTGCCAGCAGTTTCCTCCCCGGGACAGGGTCCCAAGAGACCCAGTACTTC. Amino acid sequence: CASSFLPGTGSQETQYF.

The V call is TRBV6-5, the J call TRBJ1-3; D remains unclear. Trimming took 7 bases from V and 0 from J, leaving 10 bases between them. Per germline, CDR1 MNHEY and CDR2 SVGAGI. This CDR3 has 14 residues. The CDR3 coding sequence is TGTGCCAGCAAAACCCAGAGCTCTGGAAACACCATATATTTT. It is translated as CASKTQSSGNTIYF.

Regarding this clone: Other DNA sequences within the sample encode an identical CDR3. The chain is built from TRBV6-1 and TRBJ1-3; no reliable D call. Germline V CDR1 and CDR2: MNHNS, SASEGT. This CDR3 region has 13 residues. V was trimmed by 6 bases and J by 2 bases, leaving 8 bases between them. CDR3 nucleotide sequence: TGTGCCAGCAGCGCGGGAGCTGGAAACACCATATATTTT. Protein product: CASSAGAGNTIYF.

V and J are TRBV6-5 and TRBJ1-6; a possible D gene is TRBD1 (5 bases). CDR1 and CDR2 from the germline V gene are MNHEY and SVGAGI. CDR3 length: 15 amino acids. V was trimmed by 6 bases and J by 4 bases, leaving 13 bases between them. CDR3 coding DNA: TGTGCCAGCAGCCCCTGGGGGGGTTATAATTCACCCCTCCACTTT. Residues: CASSPWGGYNSPLHF.

The chain carries TRBV7-2 and TRBJ1-4; 7 nucleotides line up with TRBD1. The CDR3 consists of 14 residues. CDR1 and CDR2 (germline): SGHTA, FQGNSA. The V and J ends lost 5 bases and 4 bases, in that order; junction bases with no gene match: 4. This CDR3 reads CASSQTGNNEKLFF. In DNA form, the CDR3 reads TGTGCCAGCAGCCAGACAGGGAATAATGAAAAACTGTTTTTT.

This chain links TRBV18 with TRBJ2-1, with D possibly being TRBD1 or TRBD2 (5 bases each). The CDR3 runs 16 residues. The germline V gene encodes CDR1 KGHSH and CDR2 LQKENI. V was pared by 6 bases and J by 7 bases, with 22 bases between. The CDR3 loop is CASSPWLGEIHNEQFF. Written as DNA, the CDR3 is TGTGCCAGCTCCCCGTGGCTGGGGGAGATCCATAATGAGCAGTTCTTC.

The chain joins TRBV28 to TRBJ2-1; D call uncertain. Trimming stripped 3 bases from V and 5 bases from J, with 11 bases between. Germline V CDR1 and CDR2: MDHEN, SYDVKM. This CDR3 comprises 14 residues. Written as DNA, the CDR3 is TGTGCCAGCAGTTTTTCGGTTCCTCACAATGAGCAGTTCTTC. This sequence encodes CASSFSVPHNEQFF.

In regard to this clone: The sample contains more than one DNA sequence encoding this CDR3. This chain joins TRBV5-1 and TRBJ2-2; D is perhaps TRBD2 (6 bases). Deletions cut 0 bases from V and 0 bases from J, with 9 bases between. CDR3 length: 16 residues. Per germline, CDR1 SGHRS and CDR2 YFSETQ. This CDR3 reads CASSLARGTNTGELFF. In nucleotides, the CDR3 is TGCGCCAGCAGCTTGGCTCGGGGGACGAACACCGGGGAGCTGTTTTTT.

A word on this clone: Different DNA sequences within this sample yield the same CDR3. Here the CDR3 DNA reads TGTGCCAGCAGTCCCACAGGGGGAAGGACTGAAGCTTTCTTT. It translates to CASSPTGGRTEAFF. The chain recombines TRBV28 with TRBJ1-1; 8 bases align to TRBD1. The CDR3 totals 14 residues. CDR1 and CDR2 from the germline V gene are MDHEN and SYDVKM. The V gene end was trimmed by 5 bases and the J gene end by 5 bases; junction bases not matched to a gene: 7. The full variable domain, in which reference TRBV28 and TRBJ1-1 provide the parts outside the CDR3, is DVKVTQSSRYLVKRTGEKVFLECVQDMDHENMFWYRQDPGLGLRLIYFSYDVKMKEKGDIPEGYSVSREKKERFSLILESASTNQTSMYLCASSPTGGRTEAFFGQGTRLTVV.

With respect to this clone: Other DNA sequences in the sample encode the same CDR3. The chain joins TRBV9 to TRBJ1-4; perhaps TRBD1 as D (6 bases). This CDR3 spans 14 amino acids. V was trimmed by 0 bases and J by 3 bases, leaving 6 bases between them. In germline, CDR1 is SGDLS, CDR2 YYNGEE. CDR3 residues: CASSVGQANEKLFF. The CDR3 coding sequence is TGTGCCAGCAGCGTAGGACAGGCTAATGAAAAACTGTTTTTT.

The rearrangement links TRBV19 to TRBJ2-5; 7 positions match TRBD1. This CDR3 has 14 residues. The V and J ends lost 4 bases and 5 bases, in that order; junction bases with no gene match: 7. CDR1 is LNHDA, CDR2 SQIVND, per germline (reference sequence). CDR3: CASSRQGEWETQYF. CDR3 DNA sequence: TGTGCCAGTAGTAGACAGGGAGAATGGGAGACCCAGTACTTC.

The chain joins TRBV4-3 to TRBJ2-5; 13 bases agree with TRBD2. CDR3 length equals 17 residues. In germline, CDR1 is LGHNA, CDR2 YSLEER. The V and J ends lost 4 bases and 6 bases, in that order; junction bases with no gene match: 11. CDR3 sequence reads: CASSPGTSGTWVKTQYF. CDR3 nucleotides: TGCGCCAGCAGCCCAGGGACTAGCGGGACGTGGGTAAAGACCCAGTACTTC.

The V gene is TRBV6-5, the J gene TRBJ1-1; no firm D call. Germline assignment: CDR1 MNHEY and CDR2 SVGAGI. The V end was cut by 6 bases, the J end by 6 bases, with 20 bases between. The CDR3 spans 15 residues. CDR3 DNA: TGTGCCAGCAGCAGGACTGGCTCCACGGGGTCTGAAGCTTTCTTT. Its protein is CASSRTGSTGSEAFF.

The chain's CDR3 is CASSPRLRGAGDTQYF. The CDR3 DNA sequence: TGTGCCAGCAGCCCCAGACTACGCGGGGCCGGGGATACGCAGTATTTT. This chain uses TRBV5-4 with TRBJ2-3, with D maybe TRBD2 (6 bases). Germline CDR1 reads SGHNT; CDR2 reads YYREEE (reference sequence). The CDR3 is 16 amino acids. Trimming took off 4 bases at V and 6 bases at J, with 21 bases between the two ends.

The V and J genes are TRBV5-6 and TRBJ2-7, with TRBD2 matching over 7 bases. Trimming removed 5 bases from V and 6 bases from J; junction bases left unmatched: 5. The CDR3 consists of 12 residues. The germline CDR1 and CDR2 sequences are SGHDT and YYEEEE. DNA for the CDR3: TGTGCCAGCAGTAACCCGGGGGGCGAGCAGTACTTC. Amino acids: CASSNPGGEQYF.

J is TRBJ1-5 and V is TRBV27, with D possibly being TRBD1 (5 bases). The length of the CDR3 is 15 residues. Germline V gene sequence: CDR1 MNHEY, CDR2 SMNVEV (reference sequence). Trimming left V 8 bases short and J 4 bases short, with 18 bases between. The CDR3 DNA follows: TGTGCCAGCCAGACCAGGGCAGGGATTAATCAGCCCCAGCATTTT. It codes for CASQTRAGINQPQHF.

V is TRBV5-6 and J is TRBJ2-1, with TRBD2 matching over 9 bases. Germline V lookup: CDR1 SGHDT, CDR2 YYEEEE. The trim removed 2 bases at V and 4 bases at J, leaving 7 bases unmatched. The CDR3 contains 16 residues. Here the CDR3 reads CASSLAGTSRYNEQFF. For the CDR3, the DNA is TGTGCCAGCAGCTTAGCCGGGACTAGCCGTTACAATGAGCAGTTCTTC.

J is TRBJ2-3 and V is TRBV4-2; D is possibly TRBD1 (6 bases). CDR3 size: 17 residues. Per the germline V gene, CDR1 is LGHNA and CDR2 is YNFKEQ. Deletions cut 3 bases from V and 0 bases from J, with 16 bases between. This CDR3 is CASSQTVAGASTDTQYF. DNA for the CDR3: TGTGCCAGCAGCCAGACGGTCGCAGGGGCTAGCACAGATACGCAGTATTTT.

This clone was counted a few times. V usage is TRBV19 and J usage is TRBJ2-3; TRBD2 agrees at 11 bases. The CDR3 has 14 amino acids. V lost 3 bases and J lost 6; bases outside the gene matches: 2. Germline assignment: CDR1 LNHDA and CDR2 SQIVND (reference sequence). CDR3 in amino acids: CASSISGRGDTQYF. The CDR3 DNA reads TGTGCCAGTAGTATTAGCGGGAGGGGGGATACGCAGTATTTT. The variable domain in full, completed from reference TRBV19 and TRBJ2-3, reads DGGITQSPKYLFRKEGQNVTLSCEQNLNHDAMYWYRQDPGQGLRLIYYSQIVNDFQKGDIAEGYSVSREKKESFPLTVTSAQKNPTAFYLCASSISGRGDTQYFGPGTRLTVL.

This clone appeared a single time. The V and J genes are TRBV12-1 and TRBJ1-2; the DNA was not used to check the table's D call, TRBD1. TRBV12-1 represents a pseudogene. The CDR3 is 14 amino acids. The CDR3 is CASSPRQCDYGYTF. For the CDR3, the DNA is TGTGCCAGCAGCCCGCGACAGTGCGACTATGGCTACACCTTC.

The V call is TRBV19, the J call TRBJ1-2, with a tentative D call TRBD1 (5 bases). Trimming took off 5 bases at V and 4 bases at J, with 11 bases between the two ends. CDR1 LNHDA and CDR2 SQIVND come from the germline V gene (reference sequence). This CDR3 has 13 residues. The CDR3 spells CASSPDRPYGYTF. The CDR3 bases are TGTGCCAGTAGTCCCGACAGACCCTATGGCTACACCTTC.

The chain recombines TRBV7-9 with TRBJ2-3; the D gene is possibly TRBD2 (5 bases). Germline CDR1 is SEHNR and CDR2 is FQNEAQ (reference sequence). The CDR3 totals 15 residues. The ends were cut back, 4 bases at V and 4 bases at J, with 15 bases in the middle. In nucleotides, the CDR3 is TGTGCCAGCAGCTCCCGCCGGGCTAGCCCAGATACGCAGTATTTT. It yields the protein CASSSRRASPDTQYF.

The chain joins TRBV6-5 to TRBJ1-5, with a weak D call TRBD1 (5 bases). Deletions cut 4 bases from V and 3 bases from J, with 13 bases between. Germline V gives CDR1 MNHEY, CDR2 SVGAGI. The CDR3 is 15 amino acids. DNA of the CDR3: TGTGCCAGCAGTTCTGTGGCGACAGACAATCAGCCCCAGCATTTT. Protein product: CASSSVATDNQPQHF.

The chain carries TRBV7-7 and TRBJ2-3; 9 nucleotides align to TRBD2. This CDR3 is 16 amino acids long. Losses at the gene ends were 7 bases for V and 3 bases for J; bases not matched to a gene: 11. CDR1 and CDR2 (germline): SSHAT, FNYEAQ (reference sequence). The CDR3 DNA is TGTGCCAGCACCCCCCTAGGGAGCGGGAGGACAGATACGCAGTATTTT. This translates into CASTPLGSGRTDTQYF.

With regard to this clone: Other DNA sequences of this sample code for an identical CDR3. In DNA, the CDR3 is TGTGCCAGCAGCTCGACAGGGGGCTATGGCTACACCTTC. Translation gives CASSSTGGYGYTF. The chain couples TRBV5-5 to TRBJ1-2; 9 bases agree with TRBD1. From germline, CDR1 is SGHKS and CDR2 YYEKEE (reference sequence). V gave up 3 bases and J gave up 4 bases; unmatched junction bases: 1. The CDR3 is made up of 13 amino acids. The variable domain in full, completed from reference TRBV5-5 and TRBJ1-2, reads DAGVTQSPTHLIKTRGQQVTLRCSPISGHKSVSWYQQVLGQGPQFIFQYYEKEERGRGNFPDRFSARQFPNYSSELNVNALLLGDSALYLCASSSTGGYGYTFGSGTRLTVV.

The rearrangement joins TRBV28 to TRBJ1-2; D remains unclear. V was cut by 5 bases and J by 0 bases, with 13 bases left in between. The germline V gene has CDR1 MDHEN and CDR2 SYDVKM. This CDR3 contains 15 residues. CDR3 in amino acids: CASSPAWLPNYGYTF. CDR3 coding DNA: TGTGCCAGCAGTCCGGCATGGCTCCCTAACTATGGCTACACCTTC.

J is TRBJ1-4 and V is TRBV4-3; D is ambiguous. CDR1 LGHNA and CDR2 YSLEER come from the germline V gene. There are 15 residues in the CDR3. V shed 0 bases and J shed 7 bases, with 12 bases lying between them. The CDR3 loop reads CASSQEPGRGEKLFF. In DNA, the CDR3 is TGCGCCAGCAGCCAAGAACCGGGTCGGGGTGAAAAACTGTTTTTT.

The chain couples TRBV2 to TRBJ2-7; a possible D gene is TRBD1 (6 bases). The V gene lost 11 bases and the J gene lost 4 bases, with 15 bases spanning the gap. Germline V gene lookup returns CDR1 SNHLY and CDR2 FYNNEI. The length of the CDR3 is 12 residues. CDR3 DNA sequence: TGTGCCGGTAGGGGGAGTCGGTACGAGCAGTACTTC. It yields the protein CAGRGSRYEQYF. The variable domain in full, completed from reference TRBV2 and TRBJ2-7, reads EPEVTQTPSHQVTQMGQEVILRCVPISNHLYFYWYRQILGQKVEFLVSFYNNEISEKSEIFDDQFSVERPDGSNFTLKIRSTKLEDSAMYFCAGRGSRYEQYFGPGTRLTVT.